The T cell receptor beta chain described here comes from a study of blood T cell repertoires in COVID-19. Study as a whole: Samples of COVID-19 (acute and convalescent) were obtained from the United States, Italy and Spain. PBMCs, B-cell-depleted T cells, or T cells provided the cDNA or gDNA that made up the material.

Trimming cost V 1 base and J 0 bases, with 12 bases left between them. The CDR3 has 16 residues. CDR1 MNHNY and CDR2 SVGAGI come from the germline V gene (reference sequence). The method was immunoSEQ multiplex PCR; TCRdb's version includes in-frame clones alone and lacks a portion of them. This table has roughly 130,000 clones, more than 70% appearing once. The chain is built from TRBV6-6 and TRBJ1-1, with a possible D match to TRBD1 (5 bases). Sample: peripheral blood. This TCR derives from a woman aged 30 to 39 who had recovered from COVID-19. CDR3 DNA: TGTGCCAGCAGTTACTGGACAACACTCATGAACACTGAAGCTTTCTTT. It encodes CASSYWTTLMNTEAFF.